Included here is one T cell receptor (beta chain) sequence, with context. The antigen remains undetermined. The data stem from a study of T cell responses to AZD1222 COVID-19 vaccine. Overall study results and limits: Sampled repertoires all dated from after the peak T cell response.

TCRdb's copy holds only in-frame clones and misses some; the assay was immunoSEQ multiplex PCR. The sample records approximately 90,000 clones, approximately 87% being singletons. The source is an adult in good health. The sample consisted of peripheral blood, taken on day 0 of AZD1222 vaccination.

The CDR3 protein is CASSREWTSGANTGELFF. Written as DNA, the CDR3 is TGCGCCAGCAGCCGGGAATGGACTAGCGGGGCGAACACCGGGGAGCTGTTTTTT. V gene TRBV5-1 combines with J gene TRBJ2-2; the match to TRBD2 covers 12 bases. Germline CDR1 SGHRS, CDR2 YFSETQ. With 4 bases clipped from V and 0 bases from J, the junction kept 7 bases outside the gene matches. This CDR3 contains 18 residues.